This T cell receptor beta chain is from a study of T cell responses to AZD1222 COVID-19 vaccine. Study observations and caveats: Baseline antibody screening turned up just a handful of seropositive AZD1222 recipients. Spike-specific TCRs gained breadth and depth after people received two AZD1222 doses. Sampling that yielded the repertoires occurred only after the peak T cell response.

Assay: immunoSEQ multiplex PCR; the TCRdb copy retains only in-frame clones and omits some. The table records 150,000 or so clones, 91% of them present only once. Investigators merged groups given second doses at roughly 4 or roughly 12 weeks. For this clone: Its antigen is still unknown.

There are 16 residues in the CDR3. From germline, CDR1 is LNHDA and CDR2 SQIVND (reference sequence). The V segment lost 3 bases and the J segment 0 bases; nucleotides outside the gene matches: 5. The chain links TRBV19 to TRBJ1-2; 9 nucleotides align to TRBD1. The source material was peripheral blood, sampled 28 days after the second AZD1222 dose. This clonotype was obtained from an adult who received the AZD1222 COVID-19 vaccine. The CDR3 sequence: CASSIPGQGTNYGYTF. The CDR3 region has the DNA TGTGCCAGTAGTATCCCCGGACAGGGGACTAACTATGGCTACACCTTC.